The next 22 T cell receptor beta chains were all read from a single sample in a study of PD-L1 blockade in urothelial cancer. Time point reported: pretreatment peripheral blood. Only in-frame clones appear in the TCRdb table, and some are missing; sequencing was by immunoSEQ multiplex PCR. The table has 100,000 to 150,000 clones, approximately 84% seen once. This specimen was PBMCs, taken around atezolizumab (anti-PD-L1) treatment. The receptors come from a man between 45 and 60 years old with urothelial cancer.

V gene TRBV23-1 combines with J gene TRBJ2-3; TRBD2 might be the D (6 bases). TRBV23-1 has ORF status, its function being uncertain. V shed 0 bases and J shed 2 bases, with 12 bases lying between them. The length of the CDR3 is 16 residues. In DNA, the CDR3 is TGCGCCAGCAGTCAATCGGGAGGACTAATCACAGATACGCAGTATTTT. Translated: CASSQSGGLITDTQYF.

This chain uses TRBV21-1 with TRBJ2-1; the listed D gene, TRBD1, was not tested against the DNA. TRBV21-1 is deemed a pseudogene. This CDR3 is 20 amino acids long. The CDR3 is CASSKARTVSSQGTYNEQFF. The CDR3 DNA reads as TGTGCCAGCAGCAAAGCGAGGACAGTCTCATCCCAGGGCACCTACAATGAGCAGTTCTTC.

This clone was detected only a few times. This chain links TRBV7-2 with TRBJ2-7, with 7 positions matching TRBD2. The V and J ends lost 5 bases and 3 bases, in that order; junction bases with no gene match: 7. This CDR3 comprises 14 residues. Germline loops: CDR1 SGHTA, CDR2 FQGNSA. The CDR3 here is CASSPHSGGYEQYF. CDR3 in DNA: TGTGCCAGCAGCCCCCATTCGGGGGGCTACGAGCAGTACTTC.

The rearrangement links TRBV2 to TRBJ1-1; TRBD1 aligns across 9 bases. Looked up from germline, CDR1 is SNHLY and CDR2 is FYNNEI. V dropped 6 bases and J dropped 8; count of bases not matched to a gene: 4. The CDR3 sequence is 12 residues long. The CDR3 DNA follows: TGTGCCAGCAGATCACAGGGGGCGGAAGCTTTCTTT. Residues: CASRSQGAEAFF. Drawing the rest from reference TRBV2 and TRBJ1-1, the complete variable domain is EPEVTQTPSHQVTQMGQEVILRCVPISNHLYFYWYRQILGQKVEFLVSFYNNEISEKSEIFDDQFSVERPDGSNFTLKIRSTKLEDSAMYFCASRSQGAEAFFGQGTRLTVV.

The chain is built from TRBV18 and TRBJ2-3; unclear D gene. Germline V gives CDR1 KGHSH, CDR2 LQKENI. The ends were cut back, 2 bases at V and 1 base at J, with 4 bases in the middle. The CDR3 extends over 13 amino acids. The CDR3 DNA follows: TGTGCCAGCTCACCAGAGGGCACAGATACGCAGTATTTT. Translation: CASSPEGTDTQYF.

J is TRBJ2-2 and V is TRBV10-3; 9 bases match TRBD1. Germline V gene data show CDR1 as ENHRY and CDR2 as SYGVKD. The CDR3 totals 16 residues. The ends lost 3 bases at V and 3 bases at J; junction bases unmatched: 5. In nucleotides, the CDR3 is TGTGCCATCAGTGAACAGGGACAGGGTCACACCGGGGAGCTGTTTTTT. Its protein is CAISEQGQGHTGELFF.

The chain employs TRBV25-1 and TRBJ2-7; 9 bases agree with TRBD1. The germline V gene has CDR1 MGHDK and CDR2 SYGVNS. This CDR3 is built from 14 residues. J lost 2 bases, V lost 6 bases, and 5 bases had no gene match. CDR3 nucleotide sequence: TGTGCCAGCAGCCTTGGGACAGGGCCCTACGAGCAGTACTTC. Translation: CASSLGTGPYEQYF.

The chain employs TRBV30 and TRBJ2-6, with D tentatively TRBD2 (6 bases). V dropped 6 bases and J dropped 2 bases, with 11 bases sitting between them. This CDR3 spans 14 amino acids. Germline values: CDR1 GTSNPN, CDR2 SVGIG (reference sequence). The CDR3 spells CACGAGTGANVLTF. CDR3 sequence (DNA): TGTGCCTGCGGGGCGGGGACTGGGGCCAACGTCCTGACTTTC. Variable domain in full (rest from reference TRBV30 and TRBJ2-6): SQTIHQWPATLVQPVGSPLSLECTVEGTSNPNLYWYRQAAGRGLQLLFYSVGIGQISSEVPQNLSASRPQDRQFILSSKKLLLSDSGFYLCACGAGTGANVLTFGAGSRLTVL.

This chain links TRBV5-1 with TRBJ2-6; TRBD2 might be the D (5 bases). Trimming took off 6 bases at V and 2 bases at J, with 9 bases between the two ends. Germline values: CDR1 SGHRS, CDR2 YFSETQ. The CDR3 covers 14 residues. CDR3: CASMSGTGANVLTF. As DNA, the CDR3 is TGCGCCAGCATGTCCGGGACTGGGGCCAACGTCCTGACTTTC. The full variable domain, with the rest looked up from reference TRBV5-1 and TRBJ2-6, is KAGVTQTPRYLIKTRGQQVTLSCSPISGHRSVSWYQQTPGQGLQFLFEYFSETQRNKGNFPGRFSGRQFSNSRSEMNVSTLELGDSALYLCASMSGTGANVLTFGAGSRLTVL.

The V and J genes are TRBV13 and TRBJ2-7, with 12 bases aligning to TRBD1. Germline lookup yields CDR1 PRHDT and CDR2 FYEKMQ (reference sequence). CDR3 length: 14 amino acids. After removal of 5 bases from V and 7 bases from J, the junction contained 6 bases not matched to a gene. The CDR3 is CASSVRDRGQEQYF. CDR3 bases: TGTGCCAGCAGCGTCCGGGACAGGGGGCAGGAGCAGTACTTC.

CDR3 nucleotides: TGTGCCAGCACCAATGACGAGGGTGAAGCTTTCTTT. Translation: CASTNDEGEAFF. The chain employs TRBV9 and TRBJ1-1; D is unresolved. Per germline, CDR1 SGDLS and CDR2 YYNGEE. The CDR3 covers 12 residues. The germline V and J ends were trimmed by 6 bases and 7 bases, with 13 bases remaining between them.

The CDR3 nucleotides are TGTGCCACCAGCAAACCTAGCGGGAGGGGGTCTGAGCAGTTCTTC. Its translation: CATSKPSGRGSEQFF. The V call is TRBV15, the J call TRBJ2-1, with 12 positions matching TRBD2. In germline, CDR1 is LNHNV, CDR2 YYDKDF (reference sequence). The CDR3 length is 15 residues. The ends lost 4 bases at V and 9 bases at J; junction bases unmatched: 7.

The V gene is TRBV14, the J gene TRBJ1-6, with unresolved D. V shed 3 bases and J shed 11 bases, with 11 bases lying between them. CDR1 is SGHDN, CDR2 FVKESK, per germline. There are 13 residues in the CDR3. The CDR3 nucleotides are TGTGCCAGCAGCCATGTTCTGGAGGCACCCCTCCACTTT. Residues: CASSHVLEAPLHF.

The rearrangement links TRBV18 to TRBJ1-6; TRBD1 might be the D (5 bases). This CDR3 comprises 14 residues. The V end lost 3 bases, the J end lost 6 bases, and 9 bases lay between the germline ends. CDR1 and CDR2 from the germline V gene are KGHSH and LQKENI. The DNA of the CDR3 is TGTGCCAGCTCACCTGACAGTCTTAATTCACCCCTCCACTTT. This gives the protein CASSPDSLNSPLHF.

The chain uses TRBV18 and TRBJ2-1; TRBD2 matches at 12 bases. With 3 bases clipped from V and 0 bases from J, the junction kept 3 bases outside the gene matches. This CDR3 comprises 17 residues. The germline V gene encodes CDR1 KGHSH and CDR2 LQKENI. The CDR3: CASSPRTSGTSYNEQFF. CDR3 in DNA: TGTGCCAGCTCACCGCGGACTAGCGGGACCTCCTACAATGAGCAGTTCTTC.

The CDR3 DNA reads TGTGCCAGCAGCTTCCACAGGGTGATATATGCTGGGGCCAACGTCCTGACTTTC. Its translation is CASSFHRVIYAGANVLTF. The chain combines TRBV5-6 with TRBJ2-6; D is perhaps TRBD1 (6 bases). The germline V gene encodes CDR1 SGHDT and CDR2 YYEEEE. V was cut by 2 bases and J by 2 bases, with 17 bases left in between. The CDR3 loop spans 18 amino acids.

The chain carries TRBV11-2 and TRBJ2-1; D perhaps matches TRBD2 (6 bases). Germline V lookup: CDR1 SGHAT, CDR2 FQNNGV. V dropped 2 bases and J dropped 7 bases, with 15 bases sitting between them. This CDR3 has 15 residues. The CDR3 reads CASSLKSAGRNEQFF. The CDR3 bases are TGTGCCAGCAGCTTAAAGTCAGCAGGGAGGAATGAGCAGTTCTTC.

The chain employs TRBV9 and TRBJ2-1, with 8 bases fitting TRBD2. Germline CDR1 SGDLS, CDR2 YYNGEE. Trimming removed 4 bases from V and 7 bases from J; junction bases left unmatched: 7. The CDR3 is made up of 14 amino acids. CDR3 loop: CASSHSGTFNEQFF. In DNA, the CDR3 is TGTGCCAGCAGCCATAGCGGGACCTTTAATGAGCAGTTCTTC.

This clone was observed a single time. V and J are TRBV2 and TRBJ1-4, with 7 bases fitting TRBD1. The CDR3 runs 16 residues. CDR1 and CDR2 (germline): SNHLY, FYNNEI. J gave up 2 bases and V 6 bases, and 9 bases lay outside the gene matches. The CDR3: CASSQTGKATNEKLFF. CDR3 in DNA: TGTGCCAGCAGCCAGACAGGGAAGGCGACTAATGAAAAACTGTTTTTT.

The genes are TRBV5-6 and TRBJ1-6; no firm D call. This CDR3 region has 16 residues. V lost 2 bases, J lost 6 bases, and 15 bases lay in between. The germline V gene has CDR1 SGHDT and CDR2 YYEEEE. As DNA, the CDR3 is TGTGCCAGCAGCTTCCGGGGTTCCTTTGGTAATTCACCCCTCCACTTT. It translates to CASSFRGSFGNSPLHF.

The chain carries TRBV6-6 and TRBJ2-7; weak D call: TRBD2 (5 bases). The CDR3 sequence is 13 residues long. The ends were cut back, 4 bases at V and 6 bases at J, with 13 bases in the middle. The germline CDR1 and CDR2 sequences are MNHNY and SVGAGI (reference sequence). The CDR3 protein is CASSSFLDSEQYF. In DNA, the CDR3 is TGTGCCAGCAGTTCCTTTTTGGACTCCGAGCAGTACTTC.

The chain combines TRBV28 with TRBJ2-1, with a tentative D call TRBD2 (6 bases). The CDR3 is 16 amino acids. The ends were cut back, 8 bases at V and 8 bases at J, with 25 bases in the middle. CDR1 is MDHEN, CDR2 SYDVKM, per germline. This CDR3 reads CASHGRWADWGDEQFF. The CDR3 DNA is TGTGCCAGCCACGGAAGGTGGGCGGACTGGGGGGATGAGCAGTTCTTC.